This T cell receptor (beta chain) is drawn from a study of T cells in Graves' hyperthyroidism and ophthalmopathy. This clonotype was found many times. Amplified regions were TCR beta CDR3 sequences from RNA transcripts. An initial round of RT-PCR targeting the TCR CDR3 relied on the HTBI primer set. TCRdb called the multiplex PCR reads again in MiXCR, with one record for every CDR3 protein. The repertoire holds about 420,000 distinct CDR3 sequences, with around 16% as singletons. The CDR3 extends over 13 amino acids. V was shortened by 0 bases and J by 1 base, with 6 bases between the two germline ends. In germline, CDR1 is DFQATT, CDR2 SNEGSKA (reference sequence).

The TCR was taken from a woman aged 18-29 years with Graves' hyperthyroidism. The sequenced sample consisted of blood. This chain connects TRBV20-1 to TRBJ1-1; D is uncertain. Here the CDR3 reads CSARDRGNTEAFF. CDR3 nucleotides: TGCAGTGCTAGAGATCGGGGGAACACTGAAGCTTTCTTT.